These 5 T cell receptor beta chains came from one sample sequenced in a study of cytomegalovirus exposure and HLA in healthy donors. The primer mix had 60 Vbeta and 13 Jbeta primers. Clones were sequenced by immunoSEQ multiplex PCR, and TCRdb holds only the in-frame ones, with some missing. Found here are around 150,000 clones, more than 75% of them singletons; the top ten hold under 4%. Sample: PBMCs. These receptors were taken from a human donor in good health.

This chain connects TRBV28 to TRBJ2-7; 10 nucleotides match TRBD2. CDR1 and CDR2 (germline): MDHEN, SYDVKM. This CDR3 region has 17 residues. Unmatched junction bases numbered 13, after V lost 7 bases and J lost 1 base. CDR3 bases: TGTGCCAGCACCTCGCCCAGCGGGAGGGCCGGGTCCTACGAGCAGTACTTC. Translated: CASTSPSGRAGSYEQYF.

About this clone: Other nucleotide sequences from this sample produce the same CDR3. The DNA of the CDR3 is TGTGCCAGCAGCTTCTCAGATACGCAGTATTTT. It yields the protein CASSFSDTQYF. This chain joins TRBV7-2 and TRBJ2-3; no clear D gene. The CDR3 loop spans 11 amino acids. The V gene's germline CDR1 is SGHTA and CDR2 FQGNSA. The V end lost 3 bases, the J end lost 4 bases, and 2 bases lay between the germline ends.

This chain joins TRBV4-3 and TRBJ2-2; 12 bases align to TRBD2. The CDR3 length is 17 residues. The germline V gene has CDR1 LGHNA and CDR2 YSLEER. Trimming at V came to 2 bases and at J to 6 bases, leaving 7 bases not matched to a gene. The CDR3 nucleotides read TGCGCCAGCAGCCAACTTCCAAGACTAGCGGGAGCCGGGGAGCTGTTTTTT. This translates into CASSQLPRLAGAGELFF.

This chain uses TRBV9 with TRBJ2-5; TRBD1 matches 7 bases. The CDR3 sequence is 15 residues long. The J segment lost 2 bases and the V segment lost 0 bases, leaving 4 bases of the junction unmatched. Germline assignment: CDR1 SGDLS and CDR2 YYNGEE. Written as DNA, the CDR3 is TGTGCCAGCAGCGTAGAGGGACAGCTTCAAGAGACCCAGTACTTC. Translated: CASSVEGQLQETQYF.

This clone was found a few times. The chain carries TRBV5-4 and TRBJ1-2; 9 bases line up with TRBD1. Per the germline V gene, CDR1 is SGHNT and CDR2 is YYREEE (reference sequence). J gave up 4 bases and V 0 bases, and 7 bases lay outside the gene matches. The CDR3 is 16 residues long. CDR3 loop: CASSLALQGAGYGYTF. The CDR3 nucleotides read TGTGCCAGCAGCTTGGCCCTACAGGGGGCTGGCTATGGCTACACCTTC.